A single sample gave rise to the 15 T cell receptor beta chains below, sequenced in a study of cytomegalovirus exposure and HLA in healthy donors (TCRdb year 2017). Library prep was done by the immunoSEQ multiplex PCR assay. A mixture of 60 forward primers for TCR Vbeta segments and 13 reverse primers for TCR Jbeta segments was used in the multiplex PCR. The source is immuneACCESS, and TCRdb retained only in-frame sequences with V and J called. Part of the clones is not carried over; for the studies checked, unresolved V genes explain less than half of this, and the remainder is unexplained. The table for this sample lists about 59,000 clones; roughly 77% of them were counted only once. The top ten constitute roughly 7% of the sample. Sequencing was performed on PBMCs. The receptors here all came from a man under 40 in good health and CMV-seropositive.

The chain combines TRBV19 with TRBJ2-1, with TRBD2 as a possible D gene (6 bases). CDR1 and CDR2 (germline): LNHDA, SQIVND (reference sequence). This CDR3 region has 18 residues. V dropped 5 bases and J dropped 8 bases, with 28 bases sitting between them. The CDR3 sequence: CASSPHPTGGDPGDEQFF. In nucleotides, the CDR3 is TGTGCCAGTAGTCCCCATCCGACTGGAGGGGACCCCGGGGATGAGCAGTTCTTC.

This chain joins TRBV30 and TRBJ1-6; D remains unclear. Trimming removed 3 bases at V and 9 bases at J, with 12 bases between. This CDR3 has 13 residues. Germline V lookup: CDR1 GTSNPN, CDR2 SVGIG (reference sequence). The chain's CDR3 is CAWSGKRLSPLHF. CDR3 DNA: TGTGCCTGGAGCGGAAAGCGGCTTTCACCCCTCCACTTT.

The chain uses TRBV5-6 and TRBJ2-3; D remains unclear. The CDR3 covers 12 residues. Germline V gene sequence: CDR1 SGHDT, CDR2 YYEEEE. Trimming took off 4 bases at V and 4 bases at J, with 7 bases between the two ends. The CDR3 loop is CASSESADTQYF. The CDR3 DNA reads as TGTGCCAGCAGCGAGTCGGCAGATACGCAGTATTTT. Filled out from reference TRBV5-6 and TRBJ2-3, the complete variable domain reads DAGVTQSPTHLIKTRGQQVTLRCSPKSGHDTVSWYQQALGQGPQFIFQYYEEEERQRGNFPDRFSGHQFPNYSSELNVNALLLGDSALYLCASSESADTQYFGPGTRLTVL.

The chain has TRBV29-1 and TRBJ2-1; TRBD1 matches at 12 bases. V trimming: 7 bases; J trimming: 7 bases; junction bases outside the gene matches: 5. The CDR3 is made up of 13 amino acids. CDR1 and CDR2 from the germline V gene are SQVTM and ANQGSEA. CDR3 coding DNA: TGCAGCGCCCGGGACAGGGGGCAGAATGAGCAGTTCTTC. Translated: CSARDRGQNEQFF.

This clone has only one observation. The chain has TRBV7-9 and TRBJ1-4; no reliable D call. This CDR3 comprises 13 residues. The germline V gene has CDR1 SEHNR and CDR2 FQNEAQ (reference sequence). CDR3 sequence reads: CSSSLSDIQKLFF. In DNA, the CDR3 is TGTTCTAGCAGCTTGTCCGACATACAAAAACTGTTTTTT.

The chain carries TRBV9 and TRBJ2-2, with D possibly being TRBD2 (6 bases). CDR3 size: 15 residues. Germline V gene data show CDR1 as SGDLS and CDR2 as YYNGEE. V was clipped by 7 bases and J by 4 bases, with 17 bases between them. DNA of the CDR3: TGTGCCAGCCGACTCGGGGGAGGACTCACCGGGGAGCTGTTTTTT. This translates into CASRLGGGLTGELFF.

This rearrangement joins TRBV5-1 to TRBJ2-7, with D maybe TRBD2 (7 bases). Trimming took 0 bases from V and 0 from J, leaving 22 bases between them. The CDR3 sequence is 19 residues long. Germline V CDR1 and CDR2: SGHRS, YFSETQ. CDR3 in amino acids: CASSLAPPVWAGASYEQYF. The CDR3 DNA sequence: TGCGCCAGCAGCTTGGCCCCGCCGGTGTGGGCGGGGGCCTCCTACGAGCAGTACTTC.

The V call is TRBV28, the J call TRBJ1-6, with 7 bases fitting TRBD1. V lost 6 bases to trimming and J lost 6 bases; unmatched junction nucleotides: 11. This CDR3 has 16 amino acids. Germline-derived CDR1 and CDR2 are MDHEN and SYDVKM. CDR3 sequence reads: CASRVPTKGANSPLHF. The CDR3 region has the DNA TGTGCCAGCAGGGTTCCAACCAAGGGGGCTAATTCACCCCTCCACTTT.

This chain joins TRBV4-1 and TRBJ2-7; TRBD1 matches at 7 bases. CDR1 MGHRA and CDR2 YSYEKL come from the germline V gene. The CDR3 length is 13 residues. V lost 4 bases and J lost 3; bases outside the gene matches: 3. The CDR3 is CASSPRDSYEQYF. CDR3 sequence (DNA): TGCGCCAGCAGCCCTAGGGACAGCTACGAGCAGTACTTC.

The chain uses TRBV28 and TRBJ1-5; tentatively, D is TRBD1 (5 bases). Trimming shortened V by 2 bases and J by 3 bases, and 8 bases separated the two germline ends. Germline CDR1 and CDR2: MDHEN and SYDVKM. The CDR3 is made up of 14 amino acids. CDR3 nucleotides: TGTGCCAGCAGTTTAGCAGGGAACAATCAGCCCCAGCATTTT. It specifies CASSLAGNNQPQHF.

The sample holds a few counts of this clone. The CDR3 loop is CASSPPTGTNGDGEQYF. CDR3 in DNA: TGTGCCAGCAGCCCACCGACAGGGACGAATGGAGATGGCGAGCAGTACTTC. V usage is TRBV7-9 and J usage is TRBJ2-7; TRBD1 agrees at 7 bases. Trimming cost V 5 bases and J 6 bases; bases outside gene matches: 19. The CDR3 has 17 residues. CDR1 and CDR2 (germline): SEHNR, FQNEAQ (reference sequence).

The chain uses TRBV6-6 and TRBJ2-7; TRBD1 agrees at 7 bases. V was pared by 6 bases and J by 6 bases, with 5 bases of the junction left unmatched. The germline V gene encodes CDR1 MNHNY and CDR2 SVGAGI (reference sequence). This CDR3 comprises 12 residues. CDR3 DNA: TGTGCCAGCAGCCTAGACAGGGCCGAGCAGTACTTC. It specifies CASSLDRAEQYF.

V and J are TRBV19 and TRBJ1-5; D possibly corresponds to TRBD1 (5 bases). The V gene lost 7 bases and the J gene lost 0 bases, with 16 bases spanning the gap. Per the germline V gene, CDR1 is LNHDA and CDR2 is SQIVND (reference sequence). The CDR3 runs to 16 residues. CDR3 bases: TGTGCCAGTAAAGGGGCTGGGTCATATAGCAATCAGCCCCAGCATTTT. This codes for CASKGAGSYSNQPQHF. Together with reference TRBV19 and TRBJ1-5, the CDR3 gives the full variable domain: DGGITQSPKYLFRKEGQNVTLSCEQNLNHDAMYWYRQDPGQGLRLIYYSQIVNDFQKGDIAEGYSVSREKKESFPLTVTSAQKNPTAFYLCASKGAGSYSNQPQHFGDGTRLSIL.

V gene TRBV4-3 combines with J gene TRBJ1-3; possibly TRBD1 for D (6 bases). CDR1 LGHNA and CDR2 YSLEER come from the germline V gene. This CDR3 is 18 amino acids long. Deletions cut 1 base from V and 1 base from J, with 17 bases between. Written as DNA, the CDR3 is TGCGCCAGCAGCCAAGGGGCGAACAGGGCTTTATCTGGAAACACCATATATTTT. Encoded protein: CASSQGANRALSGNTIYF.

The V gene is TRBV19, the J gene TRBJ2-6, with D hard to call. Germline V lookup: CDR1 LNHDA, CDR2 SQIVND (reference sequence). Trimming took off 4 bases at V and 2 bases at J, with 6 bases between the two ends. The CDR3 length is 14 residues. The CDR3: CASSRPAGANVLTF. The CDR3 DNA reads TGTGCCAGTAGTAGGCCAGCTGGGGCCAACGTCCTGACTTTC.